The 18 T cell receptor beta chains below were found in one sample sequenced in a study of breast tumors, draining lymph nodes, adjacent tissues. The lymph nodes were axillary draining lymph nodes from breast cancer patients. Each CDR3 protein is one row after TCRdb ran MiXCR on the multiplex PCR reads. This sample has 150,000 to 250,000 distinct CDR3 sequences, with approximately 30% found just once. The specimen sequenced was axillary lymph node tissue. These receptors all stem from a female donor with breast cancer. Some clones in this sample may be carry-over from other donors' samples.

This clonotype occurred many times. The chain combines TRBV7-9 with TRBJ1-2; D perhaps matches TRBD1 (6 bases). The V end lost 2 bases, the J end lost 6 bases, and 13 bases lay between the germline ends. From germline, CDR1 is SEHNR and CDR2 FQNEAQ (reference sequence). CDR3 length: 14 residues. Here the CDR3 reads CASSLLGTRDGYTF. The CDR3 DNA reads TGTGCCAGCAGCTTATTGGGGACACGTGATGGCTACACCTTC.

Regarding this clonotype: One junction end disagrees with the germline gene, perhaps due to a read error. The rearrangement uses TRBV6-5 and TRBJ2-7; D not resolved. There are 15 residues in the CDR3. From germline, CDR1 is MNHEY and CDR2 SVGAGI. CDR3 in amino acids: CASGGPPESPYERYF. The CDR3 DNA reads as TGTGCCAGCGGTGGCCCCCCAGAGTCCCCCTACGAGCGGTACTTC.

This clonotype was detected ten times or more. V usage is TRBV2 and J usage is TRBJ2-5; the D gene is possibly TRBD1 (6 bases). Germline CDR1 reads SNHLY; CDR2 reads FYNNEI. The ends were cut back, 6 bases at V and 2 bases at J, with 10 bases in the middle. This CDR3 region has 13 residues. CDR3 bases: TGTGCCAGCAGCGTTGGACAGCAAGAGACCCAGTACTTC. Protein product: CASSVGQQETQYF.

The sample holds many counts of this clonotype. The chain links TRBV7-2 to TRBJ2-7; 10 positions agree with TRBD1. CDR1 is SGHTA and CDR2 is FQGNSA in the germline V gene. V shed 0 bases, J shed 0 bases, and the junction held 2 bases outside the gene matches. This CDR3 has 16 amino acids. The CDR3 bases are TGTGCCAGCAGCTTAGCGAGGACAGGGGGCTCCTACGAGCAGTACTTC. Translated: CASSLARTGGSYEQYF.

This clonotype turned up a few times. The chain combines TRBV13 with TRBJ2-2; 12 nucleotides line up with TRBD1. V shed 8 bases, J shed 2 bases, and the junction held 15 bases outside the gene matches. This CDR3 spans 19 amino acids. Germline CDR1 and CDR2: PRHDT and FYEKMQ (reference sequence). The CDR3 loop reads CASSSGQGARRVNTGELFF. CDR3 sequence (DNA): TGTGCCAGCTCATCGGGACAGGGGGCGCGGCGGGTCAACACCGGGGAGCTGTTTTTT.

This clonotype was detected a few times. This chain connects TRBV29-1 to TRBJ1-1; D gene ambiguous. The CDR3 sequence is 13 residues long. Germline lookup yields CDR1 SQVTM and CDR2 ANQGSEA. The V end was cut by 1 base, the J end by 0 bases, with 6 bases between. The CDR3 reads CSVEGQMNTEAFF. CDR3 sequence (DNA): TGCAGCGTTGAAGGTCAGATGAACACTGAAGCTTTCTTT.

This clonotype has a count of ten or more. V is TRBV7-2 and J is TRBJ2-2, with 13 bases matching TRBD2. Germline CDR1 and CDR2: SGHTA and FQGNSA. The CDR3 runs to 17 residues. Trimming at V came to 0 bases and at J to 4 bases, leaving 2 bases not matched to a gene. CDR3 nucleotides: TGTGCCAGCAGCTTAGCGTGGACTAGCGGGAGCACCGGGGAGCTGTTTTTT. Its protein product is CASSLAWTSGSTGELFF.

This chain joins TRBV5-1 and TRBJ1-4; D not resolved. Trimming removed 0 bases from V and 6 bases from J, with 9 bases in between. This CDR3 is 14 amino acids long. In germline, CDR1 is SGHRS, CDR2 YFSETQ. The CDR3 is CASSLEERDEKLFF. CDR3 nucleotide sequence: TGCGCCAGCAGCTTGGAGGAAAGGGATGAAAAACTGTTTTTT.

The chain couples TRBV12-3 or TRBV12-4 to TRBJ2-3; D remains unclear. CDR3 size: 15 residues. The V gene lost 5 bases and the J gene lost 3 bases, with 15 bases spanning the gap. The CDR3 region is CASSQASQGTDTQYF. The CDR3 nucleotides are TGTGCCAGCAGTCAGGCTTCCCAAGGAACAGATACGCAGTATTTT.

This clonotype occurred many times. V and J are TRBV9 and TRBJ1-2; no reliable D call. Trimming left V 0 bases short and J 4 bases short, with 7 bases between. From germline, CDR1 is SGDLS and CDR2 YYNGEE. This CDR3 is 13 amino acids long. The CDR3 nucleotides read TGTGCCAGCAGCGTAGTAGGTACCTATGGCTACACCTTC. Translated: CASSVVGTYGYTF. The whole variable domain, filled in from reference TRBV9 and TRBJ1-2, reads DSGVTQTPKHLITATGQRVTLRCSPRSGDLSVYWYQQSLDQGLQFLIQYYNGEERAKGNILERFSAQQFPDLHSELNLSSLELGDSALYFCASSVVGTYGYTFGSGTRLTVV.

The chain couples TRBV7-2 to TRBJ1-6, with 7 bases matching TRBD1. The CDR3 totals 12 residues. Germline V gene sequence: CDR1 SGHTA, CDR2 FQGNSA. The junction had 5 bases not matched to a gene; V was cut back by 6 bases and J by 12 bases. This CDR3 reads CASSPGGQPLHF. CDR3 sequence (DNA): TGTGCCAGCAGTCCAGGGGGTCAACCCCTCCACTTT.

Regarding this clonotype: With a much larger clone just one base away, this may be a read error. This likely comes from a read error, as the CDR3 has no conserved phenylalanine or tryptophan at its end. J is TRBJ2-7 and V is TRBV20-1; no reliable D call. Germline CDR1 is DFQATT and CDR2 is SNEGSKA (reference sequence). The CDR3 totals 10 residues. V dropped 6 bases and J dropped 5 bases, with 8 bases sitting between them. The CDR3 nucleotides are TGCAGTGCCCGAGAGGACGAGCAGTACTCC. This encodes CSAREDEQYS.

This clonotype was detected only a few times. A much more abundant neighbour one base away suggests this may be a read error. The V call is TRBV20-1, the J call TRBJ2-1; 8 positions agree with TRBD1. CDR1 DFQATT and CDR2 SNEGSKA come from the germline V gene (reference sequence). The CDR3 is 14 residues long. The DNA of the CDR3 is TGCAGTGATTTAGACAGGGGCTCCTACAATGAGCGGTTCTTC. This codes for CSDLDRGSYNERFF.

This clonotype was found once. V gene TRBV29-1 combines with J gene TRBJ2-1; 10 nucleotides match TRBD2. J lost 6 bases, V lost 8 bases, and 10 bases had no gene match. There are 14 residues in the CDR3. Germline V gene lookup returns CDR1 SQVTM and CDR2 ANQGSEA. Here the CDR3 reads CSMAGLAGVNEQFF. The CDR3 DNA follows: TGCAGCATGGCTGGGCTAGCGGGGGTCAATGAGCAGTTCTTC.

This clonotype has just a few counts. A single base separates this from a much larger clone, so it may be a read error. J is TRBJ1-4 and V is TRBV3-1, with D possibly TRBD1 on 5 matching bases. The CDR3 is 14 amino acids. Deletions cut 1 base from V and 8 bases from J, with 11 bases between. Germline-derived CDR1 and CDR2 are LGHDT and YNNKEL (reference sequence). CDR3 nucleotide sequence: TGTGCCAGCAGCCAAGCAGGGAGAGGCGAAAAACTGTTTTTT. Protein sequence: CASSQAGRGEKLFF.

At least ten counts were recorded for this clonotype. The chain joins TRBV28 to TRBJ2-6, with a weak D call TRBD1 (6 bases). CDR1 and CDR2 (germline): MDHEN, SYDVKM. V was clipped by 2 bases and J by 12 bases, with 14 bases between them. The CDR3 contains 14 residues. The CDR3 DNA reads as TGTGCCAGCAGTTTAGGCTGGACAGACGGCGTCCTGACTTTC. It codes for CASSLGWTDGVLTF.

This clonotype was recorded only once. The chain joins TRBV28 to TRBJ1-5; possible D gene TRBD1, 5 bases. The CDR3 sequence is 17 residues long. Germline CDR1 reads MDHEN; CDR2 reads SYDVKM. V was cut by 5 bases and J by 4 bases, with 21 bases left in between. CDR3 sequence (DNA): TGTGCCAGCAGTCTCCCCGGGACGGGTATTTGGAATCAGCCCCAGCATTTT. Amino acid sequence: CASSLPGTGIWNQPQHF.

This clonotype was found many times. The chain combines TRBV3-1 with TRBJ1-2, with TRBD1 identical over 7 bases. Germline V lookup: CDR1 LGHDT, CDR2 YNNKEL (reference sequence). The CDR3 spans 15 residues. V shed 4 bases and J 1 base; nucleotides not matched to a gene: 6. CDR3 in amino acids: CASSRGTAVNYGYTF. DNA of the CDR3: TGTGCCAGCAGCCGCGGGACAGCTGTTAACTATGGCTACACCTTC.